This TCR beta chain was obtained from a study of CD8 T cells in ankylosing spondylitis. The CDR3 has 13 amino acids. Trimming removed 5 bases at V and 6 bases at J, with 13 bases between. Looked up from germline, CDR1 is LGHDT and CDR2 is YNNKEL (reference sequence). For this clonotype: Its antigen is unknown.

Using quantitative 5'-RACE with molecular barcodes, the authors made TCR beta libraries. TCRdb re-analysed the 5' RACE reads in MiXCR, keeping a single row per CDR3 protein. The sample has about 270,000 distinct CDR3 sequences; 30% to 35% are singletons. Findings and caveats of the study: According to the report, clones linked to the disease were significantly enriched in matched synovial fluid samples taken from ankylosing spondylitis patients. Earlier authors reported some of these motif variants in reactive arthritis synovial fluid and blood. Apparently characteristic of ankylosing spondylitis blood was a TCR beta motif (roughly eight highly homologous variants).

Sequenced material: blood, either unsorted or a sorted T cell fraction (not recorded which). This chain joins TRBV3-1 and TRBJ1-1; D gene ambiguous. This clonotype was obtained from a male donor with ankylosing spondylitis or in good health (not recorded which). CDR3 bases: TGTGCCAGCAGCTCCCAAGGTGTCTCTGAAGCTTTCTTT. It codes for CASSSQGVSEAFF.